These 30 T cell receptor beta chains share one sample of origin, sequenced in a study of blood T cell repertoires in COVID-19. Assay: immunoSEQ multiplex PCR; the TCRdb copy retains only in-frame clones and omits some. The sample has 72,000 or so clones, about 89% seen once. Sequencing was carried out using peripheral blood. All receptors come from a woman aged 55-70 years with acute or convalescent COVID-19.

The chain combines TRBV20-1 with TRBJ2-3; D gene ambiguous. Germline V gene data show CDR1 as DFQATT and CDR2 as SNEGSKA (reference sequence). This CDR3 contains 11 residues. Trimming took off 1 base at V and 9 bases at J, with 8 bases between the two ends. This CDR3 is CSARGAGTQYF. Here the CDR3 DNA reads TGCAGTGCTAGAGGCGCAGGAACGCAGTATTTT.

V and J are TRBV11-2 and TRBJ2-3; TRBD2 matches 7 bases. Germline values: CDR1 SGHAT, CDR2 FQNNGV. V shed 5 bases and J 1 base; nucleotides not matched to a gene: 6. This CDR3 is built from 15 residues. The chain's CDR3 is CASSLQAGGTDTQYF. In nucleotides, the CDR3 is TGTGCCAGCAGCCTTCAGGCGGGGGGCACAGATACGCAGTATTTT.

The rearrangement links TRBV6-5 to TRBJ2-3; 8 nucleotides match TRBD1. The junction had 3 bases not matched to a gene; V was cut back by 4 bases and J by 6 bases. The CDR3 loop spans 13 amino acids. The germline V gene has CDR1 MNHEY and CDR2 SVGAGI. CDR3 in DNA: TGTGCCAGCAGTTCGGACAGGGATGATACGCAGTATTTT. Amino acids: CASSSDRDDTQYF.

This clone has a single count. For the CDR3, the DNA is TGCGCCAGCAGCTTGGCCGGCGGAGGGCGAGGAACAGATACGCAGTATTTT. Amino acids: CASSLAGGGRGTDTQYF. The V gene is TRBV5-1, the J gene TRBJ2-3, with D tentatively TRBD2 (6 bases). The CDR3 has 17 residues. Germline V CDR1 and CDR2: SGHRS, YFSETQ. V gave up 0 bases and J gave up 3 bases, with 17 bases separating them.

The CDR3 DNA follows: TGTGCCAGCAGTACTAGTTTGGGGACAGGGGGCACGAATGAGCAGTTCTTC. Translated: CASSTSLGTGGTNEQFF. The chain joins TRBV2 to TRBJ2-1; TRBD1 aligns across 12 bases. From germline, CDR1 is SNHLY and CDR2 FYNNEI. The junction had 12 bases not matched to a gene; V was cut back by 5 bases and J by 7 bases. This CDR3 is 17 amino acids long. The variable domain in full, with the rest retrieved from reference TRBV2 and TRBJ2-1, is EPEVTQTPSHQVTQMGQEVILRCVPISNHLYFYWYRQILGQKVEFLVSFYNNEISEKSEIFDDQFSVERPDGSNFTLKIRSTKLEDSAMYFCASSTSLGTGGTNEQFFGPGTRLTVL.

The chain links TRBV3-1 (or the pseudogene TRBV3-2) to TRBJ1-2, with a weak D call TRBD1 (6 bases). Germline V gene data show CDR1 as LGHDT and CDR2 as YNNKEL (reference sequence). The V and J ends lost 1 base and 4 bases respectively, with 19 bases between them. The CDR3 is 17 amino acids. The CDR3: CASSQGTGYTGSYGYTF. The CDR3 nucleotides are TGTGCCAGCAGCCAAGGTACAGGGTATACGGGGAGCTATGGCTACACCTTC.

V and J are TRBV5-4 and TRBJ2-7; 13 nucleotides line up with TRBD2. The CDR3 loop spans 16 amino acids. Germline-derived CDR1 and CDR2 are SGHNT and YYREEE (reference sequence). Trimming took 2 bases from V and 6 from J; bases not matched to a gene: 8. The CDR3 DNA sequence: TGTGCCAGCAGCTTAGCCGGGACTAGCGGGGCTGGCGAGCAGTACTTC. Protein: CASSLAGTSGAGEQYF. Together with reference TRBV5-4 and TRBJ2-7, the CDR3 gives the full variable domain: ETGVTQSPTHLIKTRGQQVTLRCSSQSGHNTVSWYQQALGQGPQFIFQYYREEENGRGNFPPRFSGLQFPNYSSELNVNALELDDSALYLCASSLAGTSGAGEQYFGPGTRLTVT.

This chain links TRBV28 with TRBJ1-3; D is uncertain. Trimming cost V 1 base and J 0 bases, with 4 bases left between them. Germline V gene lookup returns CDR1 MDHEN and CDR2 SYDVKM. The CDR3 runs to 14 residues. CDR3 in DNA: TGTGCCAGCAGTTTATCAGACTCTGGAAACACCATATATTTT. Residues: CASSLSDSGNTIYF.

This clone showed up just once. The chain carries TRBV6-6 and TRBJ2-1, with D hard to call. Per germline, CDR1 MNHNY and CDR2 SVGAGI (reference sequence). This CDR3 contains 14 residues. Trimming removed 6 bases at V and 0 bases at J, with 9 bases between. CDR3 amino acids: CASRHSSSYNEQFF. For the CDR3, the DNA is TGTGCCAGCAGGCACAGCAGCTCCTACAATGAGCAGTTCTTC.

The CDR3 protein is CAGETGDRGYTF. CDR3 DNA sequence: TGTGCCGGAGAGACAGGGGACCGGGGCTACACCTTC. This sequence joins TRBV2 and TRBJ1-2, with TRBD1 matching 8 bases. CDR3 length: 12 amino acids. Germline CDR1 is SNHLY and CDR2 is FYNNEI. Losses at the gene ends were 11 bases for V and 8 bases for J; bases not matched to a gene: 10.

This sequence joins TRBV6-5 and TRBJ1-2; 7 positions match TRBD1. V lost 6 bases to trimming and J lost 2 bases; unmatched junction nucleotides: 6. Germline CDR1 and CDR2: MNHEY and SVGAGI. This CDR3 is 14 amino acids long. CDR3 sequence (DNA): TGTGCCAGCAGCAAGGGACAGCTGAACTATGGCTACACCTTC. Translation gives CASSKGQLNYGYTF.

The chain employs TRBV6-5 and TRBJ2-7, with 9 positions matching TRBD2. This CDR3 comprises 15 residues. CDR1 and CDR2 (germline): MNHEY, SVGAGI. The trim removed 2 bases at V and 3 bases at J, leaving 5 bases unmatched. The CDR3 DNA follows: TGTGCCAGCAGTTACGGGAGCGGGGGGTACTACGAGCAGTACTTC. Translating it yields CASSYGSGGYYEQYF.

The chain couples TRBV19 to TRBJ1-5; TRBD1 agrees at 11 bases. Germline-derived CDR1 and CDR2 are LNHDA and SQIVND (reference sequence). Trimming at V came to 7 bases and at J to 7 bases, leaving 9 bases not matched to a gene. The CDR3 sequence is 15 residues long. The CDR3, as DNA: TGTGCCAGTATCACTCCGGGACAGGGGGGCCAGCCCCAGCATTTT. Translated: CASITPGQGGQPQHF.

The chain recombines TRBV27 with TRBJ2-7; 8 bases align to TRBD1. Germline V gene data show CDR1 as MNHEY and CDR2 as SMNVEV (reference sequence). The trim removed 6 bases at V and 2 bases at J, leaving 6 bases unmatched. The CDR3 length is 14 residues. CDR3 DNA sequence: TGTGCCAGCAGCACAAACAGGGGGACCTACGAGCAGTACTTC. Amino acids: CASSTNRGTYEQYF.

This sequence joins TRBV15 and TRBJ2-3; maybe TRBD1 (5 bases). CDR1 LNHNV and CDR2 YYDKDF come from the germline V gene (reference sequence). The CDR3 is made up of 13 amino acids. Trimming took off 6 bases at V and 0 bases at J, with 7 bases between the two ends. The CDR3 DNA reads as TGTGCCACCAGTCAGGGAAGCACAGATACGCAGTATTTT. Translation gives CATSQGSTDTQYF.

This rearrangement joins TRBV28 to TRBJ2-2, with D hard to call. Trimming cost V 5 bases and J 5 bases, with 15 bases left between them. CDR1 is MDHEN and CDR2 is SYDVKM in the germline V gene. The CDR3 consists of 15 residues. CDR3 in amino acids: CASSPGLGSTGELFF. CDR3 bases: TGTGCCAGCAGTCCGGGTCTCGGAAGTACCGGGGAGCTGTTTTTT.

V usage is TRBV9 and J usage is TRBJ1-4; D is possibly TRBD1 (6 bases). This CDR3 is 15 amino acids long. Trimming took 3 bases from V and 0 from J, leaving 9 bases between them. Looked up from germline, CDR1 is SGDLS and CDR2 is YYNGEE. The CDR3 reads CASSDGGATNEKLFF. In DNA form, the CDR3 reads TGTGCCAGCAGCGATGGGGGCGCAACTAATGAAAAACTGTTTTTT.

The chain is built from TRBV6-5 and TRBJ2-2, with a tentative D call TRBD1 (5 bases). V was shortened by 5 bases and J by 0 bases, with 10 bases between the two germline ends. CDR1 MNHEY and CDR2 SVGAGI come from the germline V gene. The CDR3 runs to 15 residues. In DNA form, the CDR3 reads TGTGCCAGCAGTCGGGTCAGGGCGAACACCGGGGAGCTGTTTTTT. It codes for CASSRVRANTGELFF.

This chain uses TRBV7-9 with TRBJ1-2, with D possibly TRBD1 on 5 matching bases. In germline, CDR1 is SEHNR, CDR2 FQNEAQ (reference sequence). The CDR3 covers 15 residues. Trimming took off 1 base at V and 6 bases at J, with 15 bases between the two ends. CDR3 nucleotides: TGTGCCAGCAGCTTAGGGGCAGGGAAGGTCGATGGCTACACCTTC. Translated: CASSLGAGKVDGYTF.

Only one count was recorded for this clone. The chain combines TRBV5-1 with TRBJ1-5; no clear D. Trimming left V 3 bases short and J 4 bases short, with 8 bases between. The germline V gene encodes CDR1 SGHRS and CDR2 YFSETQ. The CDR3 spans 13 residues. CDR3 coding DNA: TGCGCCAGCAGCTCCGACGGGAATCAGCCCCAGCATTTT. Residues: CASSSDGNQPQHF.

This clone was counted between two and nine times. The chain uses TRBV19 and TRBJ2-7; the D gene is possibly TRBD1 (6 bases). The CDR3 is made up of 13 amino acids. CDR1 is LNHDA and CDR2 is SQIVND in the germline V gene (reference sequence). V was trimmed by 4 bases and J by 4 bases, leaving 11 bases between them. In DNA, the CDR3 is TGTGCCAGTAGTAAACAGGGAACTTACGAGCAGTACTTC. Translating it yields CASSKQGTYEQYF.

The gene calls are TRBV6-1 and TRBJ1-1; no clear D. V was trimmed by 4 bases and J by 1 base, leaving 19 bases between them. Germline V CDR1 and CDR2: MNHNS, SASEGT. This CDR3 spans 17 amino acids. DNA for the CDR3: TGTGCCAGCAGTGTTAGAGAGGGATCGGTAGGGAACACTGAAGCTTTCTTT. This translates into CASSVREGSVGNTEAFF.

This clone was detected once. The rearrangement joins TRBV11-2 to TRBJ2-7; 8 positions match TRBD1. The CDR3 totals 14 residues. Unmatched junction bases numbered 9, after V lost 5 bases and J lost 6 bases. Germline CDR1 reads SGHAT; CDR2 reads FQNNGV. The CDR3 region has the DNA TGTGCCAGCAGCCAGGACAGGGAATGGGGCGAGCAGTACTTC. Translating it yields CASSQDREWGEQYF.

This chain joins TRBV5-3 and TRBJ1-5; D is ambiguous. TRBV5-3 is sorted into the ORF group, with uncertain function. V was shortened by 5 bases and J by 6 bases, with 27 bases between the two germline ends. The CDR3 contains 18 residues. Here the CDR3 reads CARRAVKRRVPVRQPQHF. The CDR3 region has the DNA TGTGCCAGAAGAGCGGTAAAACGGAGGGTCCCCGTGCGTCAGCCCCAGCATTTT.

The CDR3, as DNA: TGTGCCAGCATTGGGACAGCTTATGGCTACACCTTC. Protein: CASIGTAYGYTF. This sequence joins TRBV2 and TRBJ1-2, with 7 bases fitting TRBD1. CDR1 SNHLY and CDR2 FYNNEI come from the germline V gene. The CDR3 has 12 amino acids. V trimming: 7 bases; J trimming: 5 bases; junction bases outside the gene matches: 4.

This sequence joins TRBV18 and TRBJ1-2, with TRBD1 matching 7 bases. The junction had 6 bases not matched to a gene; V was cut back by 5 bases and J by 0 bases. The CDR3 has 15 amino acids. Germline-derived CDR1 and CDR2 are KGHSH and LQKENI. The CDR3 bases are TGTGCCAGCTCAAAAGACAGGGAAGCTAACTATGGCTACACCTTC. This sequence encodes CASSKDREANYGYTF.

The chain carries TRBV7-2 and TRBJ1-4; D is possibly TRBD1 (6 bases). The germline V and J ends were trimmed by 6 bases and 3 bases, with 14 bases remaining between them. Germline V lookup: CDR1 SGHTA, CDR2 FQGNSA. The CDR3 contains 15 residues. As DNA, the CDR3 is TGTGCCAGCAGTGCGACAGGTTCCCCTAATGAAAAACTGTTTTTT. Protein product: CASSATGSPNEKLFF.

This sequence joins TRBV6-6 and TRBJ1-2; 9 bases are shared with TRBD1. The CDR3 contains 13 residues. CDR1 MNHNY and CDR2 SVGAGI come from the germline V gene (reference sequence). Germline trimming cut 6 bases from V and 10 bases from J; bases unmatched to any gene: 9. CDR3 loop: CASRRDREKSYTF. CDR3 nucleotides: TGTGCCAGCAGGCGGGACAGGGAGAAGTCCTACACCTTC.

The rearrangement uses TRBV11-3 and TRBJ2-1; D is unclear. This CDR3 contains 17 residues. Germline V lookup: CDR1 SGHNT, CDR2 YENEEA. V was cut by 1 base and J by 2 bases, with 15 bases left in between. CDR3 coding DNA: TGTGCCAGCAGCTTAGTATTATTGGGCAGAGCCTACAATGAGCAGTTCTTC. Amino acid sequence: CASSLVLLGRAYNEQFF.

The genes are TRBV3-1 (or the pseudogene TRBV3-2) and TRBJ2-3; TRBD2 aligns across 10 bases. Per the germline V gene, CDR1 is LGHDT and CDR2 is YNNKEL (reference sequence). J was trimmed by 0 bases and V by 4 bases; bases with no gene match: 10. The CDR3 is made up of 18 amino acids. CDR3 amino acids: CASSRLPAGGVSTDTQYF. The DNA of the CDR3 is TGTGCCAGCAGCCGTCTACCAGCGGGGGGGGTTAGCACAGATACGCAGTATTTT.